These 32 T cell receptor beta chains came from one sample sequenced in a study of T cells after yellow fever vaccination. TCRdb re-derived calls from the 5' RACE reads in MiXCR, one entry per CDR3 protein. The sample shows some 240,000 distinct CDR3 sequences, over 4.5% of them seen only once. This specimen was CD4+ T cells sorted from PBMCs, taken on the day of the yellow fever booster vaccination. The receptors stem from a man aged 18 to 35 who received the YFV17D yellow fever vaccine.

This clonotype has ten or more counts. The rearrangement joins TRBV4-3 to TRBJ1-1, with D possibly being TRBD1 (6 bases). The CDR3 length is 13 residues. The V gene's germline CDR1 is LGHNA and CDR2 YSLEER. V shed 3 bases and J shed 8 bases, with 13 bases lying between them. As DNA, the CDR3 is TGCGCCAGCAGCCAGCCACCCGACAGGGAAGCTTTCTTT. Protein sequence: CASSQPPDREAFF.

The sample holds many counts of this clonotype. This chain joins TRBV10-2 and TRBJ1-2; D possibly corresponds to TRBD1 (6 bases). Trimming pared 7 bases from V and 14 bases from J, leaving 23 bases between. Germline CDR1 and CDR2: WSHSY and SAAADI. The CDR3 is 13 amino acids. DNA for the CDR3: TGCGCCAGCAACCCCGGGACAATGATTGGTAATACCTTC. This codes for CASNPGTMIGNTF.

To note about this clonotype: The junction shows a germline mismatch at one end, possibly a read error. CDR3: CASEGSTNEILFF. As DNA, the CDR3 is TGTGCCAGCGAGGGTTCAACTAATGAAATACTGTTTTTT. The gene calls are TRBV12-3 or TRBV12-4 and TRBJ1-4; D is ambiguous. This CDR3 spans 13 amino acids.

V usage is TRBV4-3 and J usage is TRBJ2-1; 7 bases map to TRBD1. Germline V CDR1 and CDR2: LGHNA, YSLEER. The CDR3 loop spans 16 amino acids. Trimming removed 1 base from V and 7 bases from J; junction bases left unmatched: 10. Here the CDR3 reads CASSQVGGQISNEQFF. The CDR3 nucleotides read TGCGCCAGCAGCCAAGTAGGGGGACAGATTTCTAATGAGCAGTTCTTC.

At least ten counts were recorded for this clonotype. The J gene is TRBJ1-1, the V gene TRBV5-4; D might be TRBD1 (6 bases). Germline CDR1 SGHNT, CDR2 YYREEE (reference sequence). The CDR3 extends over 16 amino acids. V lost 0 bases, J lost 2 bases, and 14 bases lay in between. The CDR3 loop is CASSLGKTGPNTEAFF. Here the CDR3 DNA reads TGTGCCAGCAGCTTGGGTAAGACAGGCCCTAACACTGAAGCTTTCTTT.

V usage is TRBV19 and J usage is TRBJ2-5; possibly TRBD1 for D (7 bases). The V and J ends lost 6 bases and 2 bases respectively, with 28 bases between them. Looked up from germline, CDR1 is LNHDA and CDR2 is SQIVND (reference sequence). This CDR3 contains 19 residues. The CDR3 reads CASRQTILQGGRLQETQYF. The DNA of the CDR3 is TGTGCCAGTAGACAGACAATCCTCCAGGGGGGTCGCTTACAAGAGACCCAGTACTTC.

This clonotype was counted a single time. V usage is TRBV5-1 and J usage is TRBJ2-1; D is perhaps TRBD2 (5 bases). Germline V CDR1 and CDR2: SGHRS, YFSETQ. V was trimmed by 3 bases and J by 7 bases, leaving 14 bases between them. This CDR3 is 14 amino acids long. The CDR3, as DNA: TGCGCCAGCAGCTCGGGATCGCACTTTAATGAGCAGTTCTTC. Protein: CASSSGSHFNEQFF.

This clonotype came up a few times. This chain uses TRBV7-9 with TRBJ1-1; possible D gene TRBD1, 6 bases. CDR1 and CDR2 from the germline V gene are SEHNR and FQNEAQ (reference sequence). V dropped 6 bases and J dropped 4 bases, with 15 bases sitting between them. This CDR3 is 14 amino acids long. The CDR3 sequence is CASRGGFQSTEAFF. The CDR3 DNA is TGTGCCAGCAGAGGGGGGTTCCAGAGCACTGAAGCTTTCTTT.

This clonotype was detected ten times or more. The chain links TRBV7-3 to TRBJ2-1, with 7 bases lining up with TRBD2. There are 13 residues in the CDR3. The trim removed 4 bases at V and 3 bases at J, leaving 0 bases unmatched. Germline-derived CDR1 and CDR2 are SGHTA and FQGTGA. CDR3 bases: TGTGCCAGCAGCTCGGGGGGCTACAATGAGCAGTTCTTC. It specifies CASSSGGYNEQFF.

This clonotype appeared a few times. The chain is built from TRBV5-1 and TRBJ2-1, with unresolved D. V was clipped by 4 bases and J by 7 bases, with 18 bases between them. The CDR3 consists of 15 residues. Per the germline V gene, CDR1 is SGHRS and CDR2 is YFSETQ. CDR3 in DNA: TGCGCCAGCAGCCTTCGGGTAGCAGCAAGGAATGAGCAGTTCTTC. This translates into CASSLRVAARNEQFF.

J is TRBJ1-5 and V is TRBV7-9, with D tentatively TRBD1 (6 bases). Germline V CDR1 and CDR2: SEHNR, FQNEAQ (reference sequence). V was clipped by 5 bases and J by 6 bases, with 17 bases between them. The length of the CDR3 is 15 residues. The chain's CDR3 is CASSPSGGLGQPQHF. The CDR3 DNA reads TGTGCCAGCAGCCCCTCTGGGGGCTTAGGTCAGCCCCAGCATTTT. Filled out from reference TRBV7-9 and TRBJ1-5, the complete variable domain reads DTGVSQNPRHKITKRGQNVTFRCDPISEHNRLYWYRQTLGQGPEFLTYFQNEAQLEKSRLLSDRFSAERPKGSFSTLEIQRTEQGDSAMYLCASSPSGGLGQPQHFGDGTRLSIL.

Ten or more counts support this clonotype. The chain employs TRBV7-3 and TRBJ2-3; no firm D call. CDR1 is SGHTA, CDR2 FQGTGA, per germline. This CDR3 comprises 14 residues. Trimming shortened V by 5 bases and J by 11 bases, and 20 bases separated the two germline ends. CDR3 sequence: CASSHPALPGRQYF. As DNA, the CDR3 is TGTGCCAGCAGCCACCCGGCCCTCCCGGGTCGGCAGTATTTT.

This clonotype came up a few times. J is TRBJ2-2 and V is TRBV4-1; TRBD1 matches 8 bases. V lost 0 bases to trimming and J lost 7 bases; unmatched junction nucleotides: 7. The CDR3 runs to 16 residues. CDR1 and CDR2 from the germline V gene are MGHRA and YSYEKL. The CDR3 coding sequence is TGCGCCAGCAGCCAAGAGGTCCAGGGGGCGAACGGGGAGCTGTTTTTT. Translated: CASSQEVQGANGELFF.

This clonotype was counted a few times. The chain joins TRBV29-1 to TRBJ1-1, with D possibly being TRBD1 (6 bases). From germline, CDR1 is SQVTM and CDR2 ANQGSEA. V shed 4 bases and J shed 3 bases, with 12 bases lying between them. The CDR3 runs 13 residues. The CDR3 DNA reads as TGCAGCGTTGTCGCAGGGGTGGACACTGAAGCTTTCTTT. Encoded protein: CSVVAGVDTEAFF.

This clonotype has only a few counts. V usage is TRBV6-5 and J usage is TRBJ2-5, with D perhaps TRBD2 (5 bases). CDR1 is MNHEY and CDR2 is SVGAGI in the germline V gene. V was clipped by 2 bases and J by 5 bases, with 18 bases between them. The CDR3 loop spans 16 amino acids. DNA for the CDR3: TGTGCCAGCAGTTACGGAAGAGGGTCCCACGGGGAGACCCAGTACTTC. Translating gives CASSYGRGSHGETQYF.

This clonotype was observed a few times. The V and J genes are TRBV7-9 and TRBJ2-3; D uncertain. Per germline, CDR1 SEHNR and CDR2 FQNEAQ (reference sequence). Deletions cut 5 bases from V and 0 bases from J, with 15 bases between. The CDR3 runs 16 residues. CDR3 sequence: CASSLLSGASTDTQYF. CDR3 bases: TGTGCCAGCAGCCTCCTCTCTGGTGCTAGCACAGATACGCAGTATTTT.

The V and J genes are TRBV18 and TRBJ2-2, with D possibly TRBD2 on 7 matching bases. The V gene lost 6 bases and the J gene lost 2 bases, with 19 bases spanning the gap. CDR3 length: 17 residues. CDR1 is KGHSH, CDR2 LQKENI, per germline. CDR3 sequence reads: CASSPAFGGANTGELFF. As DNA, the CDR3 is TGTGCCAGCTCCCCCGCATTTGGGGGGGCCAACACCGGGGAGCTGTTTTTT. The entire variable domain, with the rest obtained from reference TRBV18 and TRBJ2-2, is as follows: NAGVMQNPRHLVRRRGQEARLRCSPMKGHSHVYWYRQLPEEGLKFMVYLQKENIIDESGMPKERFSAEFPKEGPSILRIQQVVRGDSAAYFCASSPAFGGANTGELFFGEGSRLTVL.

The J gene is TRBJ2-5, the V gene TRBV7-2; tentatively, D is TRBD1 (5 bases). Germline-derived CDR1 and CDR2 are SGHTA and FQGNSA. V gave up 0 bases and J gave up 3 bases, with 11 bases separating them. The CDR3 is made up of 15 amino acids. CDR3: CASSLAFIGEETQYF. In DNA form, the CDR3 reads TGTGCCAGCAGCTTAGCGTTTATAGGGGAAGAGACCCAGTACTTC.

The rearrangement links TRBV6-2 or TRBV6-3 to TRBJ1-2; 7 nucleotides line up with TRBD1. Germline V gives CDR1 MNHEY, CDR2 SVGEGT. Losses at the gene ends were 7 bases for V and 5 bases for J; bases not matched to a gene: 16. The CDR3 consists of 16 residues. The CDR3 reads CASTLLSAGTAYGYTF. The DNA for the CDR3 is TGTGCCAGCACTTTACTCTCCGCCGGGACAGCATATGGCTACACCTTC.

This clonotype was counted only a few times. The V call is TRBV5-1, the J call TRBJ2-2; TRBD1 matches 9 bases. Germline loops: CDR1 SGHRS, CDR2 YFSETQ. Losses at the gene ends were 5 bases for V and 3 bases for J; bases not matched to a gene: 11. This CDR3 has 17 amino acids. The DNA for the CDR3 is TGCGCCAGCAGGTACAGGGGGCCCACTACCTACACCGGGGAGCTGTTTTTT. This encodes CASRYRGPTTYTGELFF.

The CDR3 bases are TGTGCCAGCAGCTCCCCCCGGGGGGGCGGTGAAGCTTTCTTT. Translated: CASSSPRGGGEAFF. J is TRBJ1-1 and V is TRBV11-2; a possible D gene is TRBD1 (6 bases). V was shortened by 4 bases and J by 7 bases, with 16 bases between the two germline ends. CDR1 is SGHAT, CDR2 FQNNGV, per germline. The CDR3 sequence is 14 residues long.

At least ten counts were recorded for this clonotype. The rearrangement uses TRBV28 and TRBJ2-2, with D uncertain. The CDR3 spans 11 residues. Trimming left V 2 bases short and J 6 bases short, with 1 base between. The V gene's germline CDR1 is MDHEN and CDR2 SYDVKM. The CDR3 nucleotides are TGTGCCAGCAGTTTACCCGGGGAGCTGTTTTTT. Residues: CASSLPGELFF.

This clonotype came up many times. V is TRBV5-1 and J is TRBJ1-1; TRBD1 might be the D (6 bases). Trimming cost V 0 bases and J 7 bases, with 10 bases left between them. This CDR3 has 13 residues. CDR1 is SGHRS, CDR2 YFSETQ, per germline. The CDR3 DNA reads TGCGCCAGCAGCTTGGAGGGCAGGGGTGAAGCTTTCTTT. This encodes CASSLEGRGEAFF.

The chain couples TRBV5-6 to TRBJ2-5; 10 positions agree with TRBD2. With 3 bases clipped from V and 4 bases from J, the junction kept 6 bases outside the gene matches. Per the germline V gene, CDR1 is SGHDT and CDR2 is YYEEEE. The length of the CDR3 is 15 residues. The DNA for the CDR3 is TGTGCCAGCAGCTCTCTAGCGGGGGCCGGAGAGACCCAGTACTTC. Its translation: CASSSLAGAGETQYF.

This clonotype was observed at least ten times. The V call is TRBV20-1, the J call TRBJ2-3; 10 bases map to TRBD2. The CDR3 has 14 residues. Trimming took 6 bases from V and 3 from J; bases not matched to a gene: 6. The germline V gene encodes CDR1 DFQATT and CDR2 SNEGSKA (reference sequence). CDR3 residues: CSAKLAGRTDTQYF. The CDR3 DNA reads as TGCAGTGCAAAACTAGCGGGGAGAACAGATACGCAGTATTTT.

This clonotype turned up a few times. This chain links TRBV7-8 with TRBJ1-5; the D gene is possibly TRBD1 (6 bases). There are 12 residues in the CDR3. Germline CDR1 and CDR2: SGHVS and FQNEAQ. V was cut by 5 bases and J by 13 bases, with 15 bases left in between. In nucleotides, the CDR3 is TGTGCCAGCAGCAGGTCGACAGGACATCAGCATTTT. It encodes CASSRSTGHQHF.

This rearrangement joins TRBV6-5 to TRBJ1-2; maybe TRBD1 (6 bases). V lost 6 bases and J 8 bases, leaving 19 bases between the germline ends. In germline, CDR1 is MNHEY, CDR2 SVGAGI. CDR3 length equals 14 residues. The CDR3, as DNA: TGTGCCAGCAGCCAGGCCGTGGGGGGCGAGGGCTACACCTTC. Its translation: CASSQAVGGEGYTF.

This clonotype was seen many times. The rearrangement links TRBV10-3 to TRBJ2-1; 7 positions match TRBD2. This CDR3 is 13 amino acids long. Germline CDR1 and CDR2: ENHRY and SYGVKD. Losses at the gene ends were 6 bases for V and 5 bases for J; bases not matched to a gene: 4. The CDR3 bases are TGTGCCATCAGAGGCGGGGGAAACAATGAGCAGTTCTTC. It yields the protein CAIRGGGNNEQFF.

As concerns this clonotype: An end of the junction differs from the germline gene, which may be a read error. The rearrangement uses TRBV10-1 and TRBJ2-7; 10 positions agree with TRBD2. The CDR3 is 16 residues long. Germline values: CDR1 WNHNN, CDR2 SYGVQD (reference sequence). As DNA, the CDR3 is TGCGCCAGCATAAATGGGGGGGCTAGCGGGGGCTACGAGCGGTACTTC. Residues: CASINGGASGGYERYF.

The chain joins TRBV2 to TRBJ2-7; D is unresolved. V lost 7 bases, J lost 1 base, and 11 bases lay in between. The length of the CDR3 is 13 residues. Germline V gives CDR1 SNHLY, CDR2 FYNNEI. CDR3 amino acids: CASTPGRSYEQYF. The CDR3 DNA is TGTGCCAGCACCCCCGGTCGATCCTACGAGCAGTACTTC.

At least ten counts were recorded for this clonotype. V gene TRBV7-2 combines with J gene TRBJ1-5; TRBD1 is a possible D gene (5 bases). Germline loops: CDR1 SGHTA, CDR2 FQGNSA. V was pared by 4 bases and J by 4 bases, with 11 bases between. CDR3 length equals 14 residues. CDR3 sequence reads: CASSSRGGNQPQHF. DNA of the CDR3: TGTGCCAGCAGCTCGCGGGGGGGAAATCAGCCCCAGCATTTT.

This clonotype occurred many times. The chain employs TRBV7-8 and TRBJ2-2; D is tentatively TRBD1 or TRBD2 (5 bases each). The germline gives CDR1 SGHVS, CDR2 FQNEAQ. V lost 3 bases and J lost 6, with 14 bases in between. This CDR3 has 15 amino acids. CDR3 nucleotides: TGTGCCAGCAGCTTTCAGGGAGTGTCGGCCGGGGAGCTGTTTTTT. As protein: CASSFQGVSAGELFF. Complete variable domain (other parts from reference TRBV7-8 and TRBJ2-2): GAGVSQSPRYKVAKRGQDVALRCDPISGHVSLFWYQQALGQGPEFLTYFQNEAQLDKSGLPSDRFFAERPEGSVSTLKIQRTQQEDSAVYLCASSFQGVSAGELFFGEGSRLTVL.